The 17 T cell receptor beta chains below were found in one sample sequenced in a study of molecular identifiers for immune sequencing clone quantification. TCRdb passed the PCR reads through MiXCR, listing each CDR3 protein once. This sample has about 640,000 distinct CDR3 sequences; 20% occur once, and the top ten carry roughly 0.83%. Material: naive CD8+ T cells from blood, with Jurkat cell RNA spiked in. Sample subset: FACS-sorted CD8+CD4-CCR7+CD45RA+ naive T cells. The receptors come from a human donor in good health. Some libraries in this study had Jurkat cell RNA spiked in.

This clonotype was counted ten times or more. The chain links TRBV19 to TRBJ2-7, with 15 bases matching TRBD2. V shed 0 bases, J shed 2 bases, and the junction held 14 bases outside the gene matches. CDR3 length: 21 amino acids. Looked up from germline, CDR1 is LNHDA and CDR2 is SQIVND (reference sequence). The CDR3 coding sequence is TGTGCCAGTAGTATAGATCATCTCGGGACTAGCGGGAGGCCCGAACCCTACGAGCAGTACTTC. Translation gives CASSIDHLGTSGRPEPYEQYF.

The chain has TRBV7-9 and TRBJ1-1; D is unclear. The CDR3 length is 10 residues. Trimming took 1 base from V and 9 from J, leaving 3 bases between them. The germline V gene encodes CDR1 SEHNR and CDR2 FQNEAQ (reference sequence). This CDR3 is CASSLDKAFF. The CDR3 nucleotides read TGTGCCAGCAGCTTAGATAAAGCTTTCTTT.

The CDR3 coding sequence is TGTGCCAGCAGTTACTCCCCGGGACAGACCCTAGCGGGAGGTCTGAGCACAGATACGCAGTATTTT. Its translation is CASSYSPGQTLAGGLSTDTQYF. V usage is TRBV6-2 or TRBV6-3 and J usage is TRBJ2-3, with TRBD2 matching 11 bases. Germline V gene data show CDR1 as MNHEY and CDR2 as SVGEGT. The CDR3 covers 22 residues. V lost 0 bases and J lost 0; bases outside the gene matches: 17.

This chain joins TRBV19 and TRBJ2-1; TRBD2 matches 9 bases. The germline V gene encodes CDR1 LNHDA and CDR2 SQIVND (reference sequence). The trim removed 7 bases at V and 6 bases at J, leaving 4 bases unmatched. This CDR3 has 13 amino acids. The DNA for the CDR3 is TGTGCCAGTACTCCTAGCGGGATCAATGAGCAGTTCTTC. Protein: CASTPSGINEQFF.

Many counts were recorded for this clonotype. The rearrangement uses TRBV20-1 and TRBJ2-4; TRBD1 matches at 8 bases. The V and J ends lost 0 bases and 6 bases, in that order; junction bases with no gene match: 4. In germline, CDR1 is DFQATT, CDR2 SNEGSKA (reference sequence). This CDR3 has 14 residues. CDR3 nucleotides: TGCAGTGCTAGAGAGACAGGGGCAGGAAACATTCAGTACTTC. Its translation is CSARETGAGNIQYF.

This clonotype was observed a handful of times. The chain links TRBV19 to TRBJ2-7, with D perhaps TRBD1 or TRBD2 (6 bases each). Trimming took off 3 bases at V and 4 bases at J, with 13 bases between the two ends. The CDR3 consists of 14 residues. Germline V gene data show CDR1 as LNHDA and CDR2 as SQIVND (reference sequence). DNA of the CDR3: TGTGCCAGTAGTATCTCGGGGGCTGTGTACGAGCAGTACTTC. It translates to CASSISGAVYEQYF.

This clonotype has a handful of counts. The junction shows a germline mismatch at one end, possibly a read error. The V and J genes are TRBV7-7 and TRBJ2-6; 8 nucleotides match TRBD1. This CDR3 is 19 amino acids long. Germline lookup yields CDR1 SSHAT and CDR2 FNYEAQ (reference sequence). In DNA, the CDR3 is TGTGCTAGCAGCTCCGGCCCGGACAGGGAGGTCTCTGGGGCCAACGTCCTGACTTTC. As protein: CASSSGPDREVSGANVLTF.

J is TRBJ1-4 and V is TRBV5-1; D is unclear. Germline assignment: CDR1 SGHRS and CDR2 YFSETQ. The CDR3 is 15 residues long. The ends were cut back, 0 bases at V and 8 bases at J, with 14 bases in the middle. DNA of the CDR3: TGCGCCAGCAGCTTGGGCGACCCCGGTTTAGAAAAACTGTTTTTT. This codes for CASSLGDPGLEKLFF.

This clonotype has at least ten counts. The V gene is TRBV4-1, the J gene TRBJ2-1, with D perhaps assigned TRBD1 or TRBD2 (5 bases each). Germline CDR1 reads MGHRA; CDR2 reads YSYEKL. Between the trimmed V and J ends, which lost 0 bases and 10 bases, there was a span of 19 bases. The CDR3 has 16 residues. CDR3 nucleotides: TGCGCCAGCAGCCAAGAGCCGGGACCCCGACCTCTGGAGCAGTTCTTC. Amino acid sequence: CASSQEPGPRPLEQFF.

The V and J genes are TRBV7-2 and TRBJ1-4; D gene ambiguous. Trimming removed 5 bases from V and 8 bases from J, with 15 bases in between. Germline V lookup: CDR1 SGHTA, CDR2 FQGNSA. This CDR3 has 14 amino acids. CDR3 loop: CASSLLFGGEKLFF. The CDR3 DNA reads TGTGCCAGCAGCCTCCTATTCGGTGGGGAAAAACTGTTTTTT.

This clonotype has a count of ten or more. The rearrangement links TRBV28 to TRBJ2-7; tentatively, D is TRBD1 (5 bases). Germline V gives CDR1 MDHEN, CDR2 SYDVKM. Trimming pared 4 bases from V and 6 bases from J, leaving 16 bases between. CDR3 length equals 14 residues. The CDR3, as DNA: TGTGCCAGCAGTTCCCCCAGGGATCTGGGCGAGCAGTACTTC. Residues: CASSSPRDLGEQYF.

At least ten counts were recorded for this clonotype. The CDR3 nucleotides are TGTGCCAGCAGCCCAACCCGGGGGACAGAAGAGACCCAGTACTTC. As protein: CASSPTRGTEETQYF. The rearrangement links TRBV7-6 to TRBJ2-5, with D perhaps matching TRBD1 (7 bases). Germline V lookup: CDR1 SGHVS, CDR2 FNYEAQ. The CDR3 is 15 residues long. The germline V and J ends were trimmed by 5 bases and 3 bases, with 16 bases remaining between them.

A few counts support this clonotype. CDR3 bases: TGTGCCAGCAGTTTAAAGGGGAGTGAATCCTACGAGCAGTACTTC. Residues: CASSLKGSESYEQYF. The chain uses TRBV27 and TRBJ2-7; D is tentatively TRBD1 or TRBD2 (5 bases each). CDR3 size: 15 residues. V was clipped by 2 bases and J by 1 base, with 12 bases between them. Germline CDR1 and CDR2: MNHEY and SMNVEV (reference sequence).

This chain links TRBV9 with TRBJ1-6; D remains ambiguous. The CDR3 is made up of 14 amino acids. Germline V gives CDR1 SGDLS, CDR2 YYNGEE. V lost 4 bases to trimming and J lost 7 bases, with 12 bases between them. The CDR3 DNA reads TGTGCCAGCAGCCAAAACGAATGGAATTCACCCCTCCACTTT. Protein sequence: CASSQNEWNSPLHF.

The chain links TRBV1 to TRBJ2-1; TRBD2 is taken as the D call from the table, unchecked against the DNA. TRBV1 is flagged as a pseudogene. This CDR3 spans 19 amino acids. CDR3 amino acids: CTSSQAALAGGLSYNEQFF. CDR3 nucleotides: TGCACCAGCAGCCAAGCGGCGCTAGCGGGGGGTCTGTCCTACAATGAGCAGTTCTTC.

The sample holds a few counts of this clonotype. The chain joins TRBV12-3 or TRBV12-4 to TRBJ2-7; TRBD2 aligns across 8 bases. The CDR3 contains 14 residues. The J segment lost 3 bases and the V segment lost 2 bases, leaving 3 bases of the junction unmatched. CDR3 sequence (DNA): TGTGCCAGCAGTTTACGGCGGGGGGACTACGAGCAGTACTTC. Its translation: CASSLRRGDYEQYF.

As concerns this clonotype: A single base separates this from a much larger clone, so it may be a read error. The rearrangement links TRBV20-1 to TRBJ1-1; 7 bases are shared with TRBD1. This CDR3 has 16 amino acids. The V gene's germline CDR1 is DFQATT and CDR2 SNEGSKA (reference sequence). The CDR3, as DNA: TGCAGTGCTAGAGATCTTGAGGGGGCGCTTGGCACTGCAGCTTTCTTT. This translates into CSARDLEGALGTAAFF.